This TCR beta chain appears in the sequencing data of a study of control samples from healthy donors and cancer patients (dated by TCRdb to between 2020 and 2021). Remarks on this clone: No antigen is known for it. No much larger clonotype is one base removed from it; base qualities were not supplied.

At the junction V is shortened by 4 bases and J by 1 base, with 16 bases in between. Taken from the germline V gene (reference sequence), the CDR1 and CDR2 loops are SEHNR and FQNEAQ. The cysteine opens and the phenylalanine closes a CDR3 of 16 amino acids. Only CDR3 DNA is held: 48 bases, read in frame from base 1. Libraries were built with the immunoSEQ multiplex PCR assay. The source is immuneACCESS, and TCRdb retained only in-frame sequences with V and J called. Part of the clones is not carried over; for the studies checked, unresolved V genes explain less than half of this, and the remainder is unexplained. Within this sample are around 190,000 clones, with just over 90% of them counted one time only. The leading ten clones occupy around 1.4% of the sample.

Sequenced input: blood. This clonotype originated in a young man in good health. The chain employs TRBV7-9 and TRBJ1-1; TRBD1 is possibly the D segment (6 matching bases). The CDR3 amino acid sequence is: CASSSFFGGPNTEAFF. The DNA sequence reads TGTGCCAGCAGCTCCTTTTTTGGGGGCCCGAACACTGAAGCTTTCTTT.